A selection of T cell receptor beta chains follows, all from one sample in a study of B cell selection in AIRE deficiency. Assay: immunoSEQ multiplex PCR; the TCRdb copy retains only in-frame clones and omits some. The table has around 24,000 clones, approximately 96% seen once. Sequencing was done on a sample of CD4+CD127+ conventional T cells sorted from PBMCs. These receptors all stem from a human donor in good health. The CDR3 runs from the conserved cysteine through the conserved F or W. D genes are given only for firm matches. Only some rows state a clone size, as once, few, many or a class for expanded clones.

>TRBJ2-1|TRBV13|-|-|16
CASSHPLSRQAGEQFF
TGTGCCAGCAGCCATCCACTATCCCGACAGGCAGGTGAGCAGTTCTTC
>TRBJ1-4|TRBV5-1|-|-|15
CASSFLGGANEKLFF
TGCGCCAGCAGCTTCCTTGGGGGGGCCAATGAAAAACTGTTTTTT
>TRBJ2-5|TRBV9|-|-|15
CASSVGSRDLETQYF
TGTGCCAGCAGCGTAGGCAGCAGGGACTTAGAGACCCAGTACTTC
>TRBJ2-3|TRBV30|TRBD2|-|14
CAWSGGGDTDTQYF
TGTGCCTGGAGTGGTGGGGGGGACACAGATACGCAGTATTTT
>TRBJ2-3|TRBV30|-|-|18
CAWRASWAGIRDADTQYF
TGTGCCTGGAGGGCCAGCTGGGCAGGGATAAGGGATGCAGATACGCAGTATTTT
>TRBJ2-5|TRBV10-3|TRBD2|-|15
CAISETSGGKETQYF
TGTGCCATCAGTGAGACTAGCGGGGGTAAAGAGACCCAGTACTTC
>TRBJ2-1|TRBV2|-|-|13
CASSGAGYNEQFF
TGTGCCAGCAGTGGGGCAGGTTACAATGAGCAGTTCTTC
>TRBJ1-6|TRBV6-5|TRBD1|-|15
CASSYGTGVNSPLHF
TGTGCCAGCAGTTACGGGACAGGGGTTAATTCACCCCTCCACTTT
>TRBJ1-3|TRBV21-1|-|-|15
CASSKVRGRGNTIYF
TGTGCCAGCAGCAAAGTCAGGGGGCGGGGAAACACCATATATTTT
>TRBJ1-1|TRBV2|-|-|17
CASSELLRSLKNTEAFF
TGTGCCAGCAGTGAATTGTTGAGGTCTTTGAAGAACACTGAAGCTTTCTTT
>TRBJ1-4|TRBV28|TRBD1|once|16
CASSFWGQGRNEKLFF
TGTGCCAGCAGTTTTTGGGGACAGGGCCGAAATGAAAAACTGTTTTTT
>TRBJ1-5|TRBV6-1|-|-|15
CASRLAGGSNQPQHF
TGTGCCAGCAGGCTCGCGGGTGGAAGCAATCAGCCCCAGCATTTT
>TRBJ2-7|TRBV7-2|-|-|15
CASSLGRTNPHEQYF
TGTGCCAGCAGCTTAGGCCGGACAAACCCCCACGAGCAGTACTTC
>TRBJ1-5|TRBV19|TRBD1|-|17
CASSIRGTGQGNQPQHF
TGTGCCAGTAGTATACGAGGGACAGGCCAAGGGAATCAGCCCCAGCATTTT
>TRBJ1-3|TRBV6-1|-|-|13
CAAGQFSGNTIYF
TGTGCCGCGGGGCAGTTTTCTGGAAACACCATATATTTT
>TRBJ1-2|TRBV6-1|-|-|13
CASSGTGKHGYTF
TGTGCCAGCAGTGGAACAGGGAAGCATGGCTACACCTTC
>TRBJ2-2|TRBV7-8|TRBD1|-|15
CASSLGQGFGGELFF
TGTGCCAGCAGCTTGGGACAGGGTTTTGGCGGGGAGCTGTTTTTT
>TRBJ1-1|TRBV30|-|once|14
CAWSPSRGSTEAFF
TGTGCCTGGAGTCCTAGTAGGGGGAGCACTGAAGCTTTCTTT
>TRBJ1-4|TRBV15|-|once|12
CATSRPNEKLFF
TGTGCCACCAGCAGGCCCAATGAAAAACTGTTTTTT
>TRBJ2-5|TRBV2|TRBD2|-|16
CASSEAGLAGGETQYF
TGTGCCAGCAGTGAAGCTGGGCTAGCGGGGGGCGAGACCCAGTACTTC
>TRBJ2-3|TRBV19|-|-|14
CASSLRGAVHTQYF
TGTGCCAGTAGTCTCCGGGGGGCTGTCCATACGCAGTATTTT